The clone carrying this T cell receptor beta chain has a count of ten or more. What it recognizes is unknown. The data were taken from a study of T cells in Graves' hyperthyroidism and ophthalmopathy. Study as a whole: Staff took peripheral blood when the initial diagnosis was made, before any treatment began. Whole-study results and caveats: Prediction of ophthalmopathy progression came a median around 6 months pre-onset.

Aged 18 to 65, the patients had hyperthyroidism that was newly diagnosed and had lasted under 2 months. Fresh peripheral blood, roughly 10 ml of it, supplied the PBMCs. Researchers took RNA transcripts and amplified the TCR beta CDR3 regions from them. The HTBI primer set was used in a first-round RT-PCR of the TCR CDR3. TCRdb reprocessed the multiplex PCR reads with MiXCR, giving one entry per CDR3 protein. The repertoire holds 600,000 to 900,000 distinct CDR3 sequences, with over 15% as singletons. This CDR3 is 14 amino acids long. The germline V and J ends were trimmed by 6 bases and 9 bases, with 20 bases remaining between them.

Sequencing used blood. This receptor was identified in a young man with Graves' hyperthyroidism. This chain links TRBV12-3 or TRBV12-4 with TRBJ1-2; D is unresolved. The CDR3 loop is CASRPTNPYLSYTF. The DNA of the CDR3 is TGTGCCAGCAGGCCCACAAACCCCTATTTAAGCTACACCTTC.